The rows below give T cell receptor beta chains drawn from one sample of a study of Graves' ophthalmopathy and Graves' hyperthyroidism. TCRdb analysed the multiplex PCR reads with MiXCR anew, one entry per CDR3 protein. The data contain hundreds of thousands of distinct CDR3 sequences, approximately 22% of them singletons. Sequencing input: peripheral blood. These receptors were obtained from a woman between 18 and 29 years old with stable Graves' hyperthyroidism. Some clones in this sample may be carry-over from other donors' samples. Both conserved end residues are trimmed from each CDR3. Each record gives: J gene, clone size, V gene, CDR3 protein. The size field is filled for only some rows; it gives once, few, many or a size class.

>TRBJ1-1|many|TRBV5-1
ASSLVPTEAF
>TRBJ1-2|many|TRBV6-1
ASSLTEQGRGSGYT
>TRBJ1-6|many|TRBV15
ATSSRVDSPLH
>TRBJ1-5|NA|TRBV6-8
ATIRRNQPQH
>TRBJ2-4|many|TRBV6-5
ATVTGTSGAKNIQY
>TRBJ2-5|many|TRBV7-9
ASSLRLAGGTQY
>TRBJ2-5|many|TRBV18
ASSPALGVQETQY
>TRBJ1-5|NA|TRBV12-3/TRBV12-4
ASSRTSQEVWGQPQH
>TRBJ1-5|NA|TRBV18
ASSPYGTGGSRSNQPQH
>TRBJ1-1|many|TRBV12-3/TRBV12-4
ASSRTRGRRDGDTEAF
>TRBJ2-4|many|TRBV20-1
SARAPGLAKNIQY
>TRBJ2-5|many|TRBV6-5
ASSYGQGKGTQY
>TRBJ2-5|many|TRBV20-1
SAPRTGTETQY
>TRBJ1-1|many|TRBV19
ASSIGGGDEAF
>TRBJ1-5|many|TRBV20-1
SARDGAGDNQPQH
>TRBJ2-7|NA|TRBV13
ASSLENRGAEQY
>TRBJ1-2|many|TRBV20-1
SARTPRGRAPTHLGYT
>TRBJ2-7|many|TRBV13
ASSTRDLFYEQY
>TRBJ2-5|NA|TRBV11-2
ASSRAQY
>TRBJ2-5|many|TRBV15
ATSRPRVREQETQY
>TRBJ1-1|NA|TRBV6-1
ASTEGAGGTF
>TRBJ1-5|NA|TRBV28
ASSLQGPQWPQH
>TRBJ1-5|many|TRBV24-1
ATAPGGFSGNQPQH
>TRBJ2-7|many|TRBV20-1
SAKGQVSYEQY
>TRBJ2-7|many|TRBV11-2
ASSPRAASGNEQY
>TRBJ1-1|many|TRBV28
ASSRDRMNTEAF
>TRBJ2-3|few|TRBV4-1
ASSQGRGTDTQY
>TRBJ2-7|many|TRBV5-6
ASSADRGGEQY
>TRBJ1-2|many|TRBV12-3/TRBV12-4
ASRTREGAKGYT
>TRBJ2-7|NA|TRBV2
ASSTDLYEQY
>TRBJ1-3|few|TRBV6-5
ASSYSPNSGNTIY
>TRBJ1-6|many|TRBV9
ASSPLEGRNSPLH
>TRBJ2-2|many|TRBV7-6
ASSLGQGRSTGELF
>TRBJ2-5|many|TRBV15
ATSRMKGFQETQY
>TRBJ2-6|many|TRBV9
ASKRGGALT
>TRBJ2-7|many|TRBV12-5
ASGTPDRGRAYEQY
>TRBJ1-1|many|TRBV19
ASSSSGQGSLNTEAF
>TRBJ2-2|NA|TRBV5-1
ASKVASGGTGELF
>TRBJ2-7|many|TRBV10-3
ATATEAYEQY
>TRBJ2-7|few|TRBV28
ASSPLGFEQY
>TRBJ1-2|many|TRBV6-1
ASSTGQRKNYGYT